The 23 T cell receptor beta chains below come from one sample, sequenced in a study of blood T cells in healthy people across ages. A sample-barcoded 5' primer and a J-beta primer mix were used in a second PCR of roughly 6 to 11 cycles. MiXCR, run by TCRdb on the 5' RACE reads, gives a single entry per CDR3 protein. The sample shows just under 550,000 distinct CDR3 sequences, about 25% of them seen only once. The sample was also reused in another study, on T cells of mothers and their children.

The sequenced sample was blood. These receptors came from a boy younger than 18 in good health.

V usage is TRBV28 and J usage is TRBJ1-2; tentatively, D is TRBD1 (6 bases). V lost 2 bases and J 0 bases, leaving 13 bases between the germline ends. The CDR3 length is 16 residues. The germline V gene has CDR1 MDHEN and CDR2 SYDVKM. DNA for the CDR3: TGTGCCAGCAGTTTACGTGGAGGACAGCCTAACTATGGCTACACCTTC. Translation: CASSLRGGQPNYGYTF.

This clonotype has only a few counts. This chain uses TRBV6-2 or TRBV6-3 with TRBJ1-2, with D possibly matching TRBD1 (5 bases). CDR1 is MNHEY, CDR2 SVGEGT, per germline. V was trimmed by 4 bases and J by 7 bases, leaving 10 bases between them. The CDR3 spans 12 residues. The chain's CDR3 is CASSSYRLGYTF. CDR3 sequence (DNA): TGTGCCAGCAGTTCCTACAGGCTTGGCTACACCTTC.

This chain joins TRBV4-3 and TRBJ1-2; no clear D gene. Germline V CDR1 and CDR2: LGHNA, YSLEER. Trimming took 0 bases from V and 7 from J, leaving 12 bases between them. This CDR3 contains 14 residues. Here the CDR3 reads CASSQDPRSSGYTF. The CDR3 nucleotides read TGCGCCAGCAGCCAAGATCCCCGCTCTAGTGGCTACACCTTC.

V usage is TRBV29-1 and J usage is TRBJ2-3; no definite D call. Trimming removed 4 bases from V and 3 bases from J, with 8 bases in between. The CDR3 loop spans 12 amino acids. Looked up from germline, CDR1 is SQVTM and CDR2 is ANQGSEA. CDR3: CSVVVGTDTQYF. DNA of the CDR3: TGCAGCGTTGTAGTTGGGACAGATACGCAGTATTTT.

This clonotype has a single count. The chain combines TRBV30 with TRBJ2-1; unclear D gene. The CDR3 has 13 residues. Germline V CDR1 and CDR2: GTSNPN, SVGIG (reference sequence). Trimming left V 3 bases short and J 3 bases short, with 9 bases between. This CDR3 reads CAWSALIYNEQFF. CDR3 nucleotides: TGTGCCTGGAGCGCTCTTATCTACAATGAGCAGTTCTTC.

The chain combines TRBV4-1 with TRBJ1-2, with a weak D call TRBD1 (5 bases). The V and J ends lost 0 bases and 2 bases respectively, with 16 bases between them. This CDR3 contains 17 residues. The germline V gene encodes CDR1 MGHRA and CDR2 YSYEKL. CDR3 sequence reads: CASSQDLWRGGNYGYTF. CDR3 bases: TGCGCCAGCAGCCAAGATCTGTGGAGGGGTGGCAACTATGGCTACACCTTC.

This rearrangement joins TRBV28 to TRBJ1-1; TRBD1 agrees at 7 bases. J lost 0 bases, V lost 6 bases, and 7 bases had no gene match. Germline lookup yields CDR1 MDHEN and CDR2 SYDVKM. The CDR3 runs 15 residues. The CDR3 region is CASSRDSFMNTEAFF. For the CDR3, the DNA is TGTGCCAGCAGCCGGGACAGCTTCATGAACACTGAAGCTTTCTTT.

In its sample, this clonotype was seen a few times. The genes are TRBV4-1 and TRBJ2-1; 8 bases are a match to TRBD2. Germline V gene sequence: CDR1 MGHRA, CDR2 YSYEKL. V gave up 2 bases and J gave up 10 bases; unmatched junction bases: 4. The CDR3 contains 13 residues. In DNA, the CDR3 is TGCGCCAGCAGCCAACCCTTAGCGGGAGAGCAGTTCTTC. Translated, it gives CASSQPLAGEQFF.

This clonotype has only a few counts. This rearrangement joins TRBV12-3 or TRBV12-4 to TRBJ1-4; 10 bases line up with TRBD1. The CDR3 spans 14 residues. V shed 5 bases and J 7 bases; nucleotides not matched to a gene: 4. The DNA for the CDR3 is TGTGCCAGCAGTCTGACAGGGGGCAGTGAAAAACTGTTTTTT. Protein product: CASSLTGGSEKLFF.

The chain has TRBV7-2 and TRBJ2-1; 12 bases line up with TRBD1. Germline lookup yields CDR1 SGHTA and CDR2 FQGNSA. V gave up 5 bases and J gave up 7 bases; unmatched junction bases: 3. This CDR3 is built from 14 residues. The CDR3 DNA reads TGTGCCAGCAGCCGGGACAGGGGGCAAAATGAGCAGTTCTTC. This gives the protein CASSRDRGQNEQFF.

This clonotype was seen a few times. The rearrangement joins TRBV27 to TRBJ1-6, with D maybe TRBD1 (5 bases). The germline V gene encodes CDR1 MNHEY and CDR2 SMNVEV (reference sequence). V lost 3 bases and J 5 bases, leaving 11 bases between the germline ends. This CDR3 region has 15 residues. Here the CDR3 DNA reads TGTGCCAGCAGTTTGATATTGACAGATAATTCACCCCTCCACTTT. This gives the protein CASSLILTDNSPLHF.

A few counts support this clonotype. The CDR3 loop is CASSSDDNQPQHF. The CDR3, as DNA: TGTGCCAGCAGTTCGGACGACAATCAGCCCCAGCATTTT. The chain uses TRBV12-3 or TRBV12-4 and TRBJ1-5, with unresolved D. V lost 4 bases, J lost 3 bases, and 7 bases lay in between. The CDR3 loop spans 13 amino acids.

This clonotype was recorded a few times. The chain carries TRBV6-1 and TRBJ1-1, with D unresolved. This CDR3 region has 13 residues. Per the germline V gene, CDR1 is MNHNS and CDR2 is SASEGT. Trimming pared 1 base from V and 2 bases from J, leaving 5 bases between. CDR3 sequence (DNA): TGTGCCAGCAGTGAAGTGGAAAACACTGAAGCTTTCTTT. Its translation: CASSEVENTEAFF.

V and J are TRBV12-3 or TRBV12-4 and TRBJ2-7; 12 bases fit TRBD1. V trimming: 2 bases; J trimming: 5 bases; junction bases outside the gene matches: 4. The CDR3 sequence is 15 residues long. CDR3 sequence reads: CASSLSGTGGDEQYF. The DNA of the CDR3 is TGTGCCAGCAGTTTAAGTGGGACAGGGGGCGACGAGCAGTACTTC.

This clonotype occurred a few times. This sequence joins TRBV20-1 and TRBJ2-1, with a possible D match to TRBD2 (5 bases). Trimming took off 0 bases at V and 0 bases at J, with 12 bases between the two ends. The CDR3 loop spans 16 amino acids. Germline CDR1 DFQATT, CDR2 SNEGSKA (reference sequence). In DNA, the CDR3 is TGCAGTGCTAGAGAGCTAGTCGGAGGCTCCTACAATGAGCAGTTCTTC. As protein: CSARELVGGSYNEQFF.

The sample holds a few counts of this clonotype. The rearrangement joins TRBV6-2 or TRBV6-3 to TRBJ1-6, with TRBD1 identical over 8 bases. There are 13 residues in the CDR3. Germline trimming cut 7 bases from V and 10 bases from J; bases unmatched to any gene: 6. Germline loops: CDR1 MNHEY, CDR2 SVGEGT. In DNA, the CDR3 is TGTGCCAGCAACGGACAGGGTTTCTCACCCCTCCACTTT. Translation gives CASNGQGFSPLHF.

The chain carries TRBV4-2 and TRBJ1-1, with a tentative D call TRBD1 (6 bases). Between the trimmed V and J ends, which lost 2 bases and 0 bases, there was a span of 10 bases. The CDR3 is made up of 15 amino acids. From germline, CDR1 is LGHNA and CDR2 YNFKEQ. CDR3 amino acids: CASSQRTELNTEAFF. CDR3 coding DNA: TGTGCCAGCAGCCAAAGGACAGAGTTGAACACTGAAGCTTTCTTT.

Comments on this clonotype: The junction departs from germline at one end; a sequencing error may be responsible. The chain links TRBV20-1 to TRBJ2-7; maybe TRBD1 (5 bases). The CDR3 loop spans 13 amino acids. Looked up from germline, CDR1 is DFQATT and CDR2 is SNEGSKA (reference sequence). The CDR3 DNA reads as TGCAGTGCTCGAGAGACAGCCTCCTACGAGCAGTACTTC. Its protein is CSARETASYEQYF.

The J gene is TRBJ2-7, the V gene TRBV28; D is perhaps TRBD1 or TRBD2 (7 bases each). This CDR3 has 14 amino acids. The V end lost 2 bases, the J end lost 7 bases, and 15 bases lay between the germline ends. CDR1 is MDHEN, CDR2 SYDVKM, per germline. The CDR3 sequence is CASSLVQGGREQYF. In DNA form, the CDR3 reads TGTGCCAGCAGTTTAGTCCAGGGGGGGCGAGAGCAGTACTTC.

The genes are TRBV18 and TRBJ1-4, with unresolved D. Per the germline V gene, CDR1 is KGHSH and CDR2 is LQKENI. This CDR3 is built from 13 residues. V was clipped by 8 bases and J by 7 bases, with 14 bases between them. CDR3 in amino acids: CASRRGEGEKLFF. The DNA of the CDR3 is TGTGCCAGCCGCCGGGGAGAGGGTGAAAAACTGTTTTTT.

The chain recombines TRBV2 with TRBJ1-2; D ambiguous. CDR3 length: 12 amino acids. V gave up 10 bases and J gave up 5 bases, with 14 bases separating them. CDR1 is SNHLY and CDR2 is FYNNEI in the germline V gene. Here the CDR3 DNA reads TGTGCCAACAGCGAAGACGGTTATGGCTACACCTTC. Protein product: CANSEDGYGYTF.

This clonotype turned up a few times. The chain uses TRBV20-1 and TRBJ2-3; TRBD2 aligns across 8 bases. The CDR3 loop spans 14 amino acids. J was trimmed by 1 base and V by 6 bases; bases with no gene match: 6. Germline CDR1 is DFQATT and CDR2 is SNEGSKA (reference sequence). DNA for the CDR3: TGCAGTGCCGAGGGGGGACTAGGCACAGATACGCAGTATTTT. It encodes CSAEGGLGTDTQYF.

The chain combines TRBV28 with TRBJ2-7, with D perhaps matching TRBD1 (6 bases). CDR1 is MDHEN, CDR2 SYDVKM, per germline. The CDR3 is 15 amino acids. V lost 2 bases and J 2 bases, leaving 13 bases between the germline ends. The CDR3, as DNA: TGTGCCAGCAGTTTAGCAACAGGGATCCCCTACGAGCAGTACTTC. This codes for CASSLATGIPYEQYF.